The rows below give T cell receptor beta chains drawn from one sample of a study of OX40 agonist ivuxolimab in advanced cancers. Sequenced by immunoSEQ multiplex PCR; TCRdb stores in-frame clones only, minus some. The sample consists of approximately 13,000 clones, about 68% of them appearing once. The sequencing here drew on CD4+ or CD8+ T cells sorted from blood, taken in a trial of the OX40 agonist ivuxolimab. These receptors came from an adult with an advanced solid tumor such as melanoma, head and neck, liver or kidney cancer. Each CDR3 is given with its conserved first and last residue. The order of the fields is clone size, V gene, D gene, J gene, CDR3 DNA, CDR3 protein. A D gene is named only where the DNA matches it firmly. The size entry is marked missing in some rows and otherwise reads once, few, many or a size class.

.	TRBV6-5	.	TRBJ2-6	TGTGCCAGCAGTTTGACAGCTGGGGCCAACGTCCTGACTTTC	CASSLTAGANVLTF
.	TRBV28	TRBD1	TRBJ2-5	TGTGCCAGCAGGGGGAAGACAGGGCGCGGGTCACTTCTAGAGACCCAGTACTTC	CASRGKTGRGSLLETQYF
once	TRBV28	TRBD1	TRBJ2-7	TGTGCCAGCAGTCCCGGGGACAGGGAAATCTACGAGCAGTACTTC	CASSPGDREIYEQYF
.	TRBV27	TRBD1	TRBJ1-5	TGTGCCAGCAGTATTGACAGGGGTGGCAATCAGCCCCAGCATTTT	CASSIDRGGNQPQHF
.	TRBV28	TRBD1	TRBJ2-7	TGTGCCAGCAGTCTTACCCTCCACGGGACAGGGCGCGAGCAGTACTTC	CASSLTLHGTGREQYF
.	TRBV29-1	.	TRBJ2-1	TGCAGCCTATGGACACTCCAAGAGGAGCAGTTCTTC	CSLWTLQEEQFF
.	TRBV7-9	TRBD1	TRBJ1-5	TGTGCCAGCAGCTTGGACAGGAATCAGCCCCAGCATTTT	CASSLDRNQPQHF
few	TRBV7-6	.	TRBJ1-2	TGTGCCACCAAACCTCGGGGGCGTAGCTATGGCTACACCTTC	CATKPRGRSYGYTF
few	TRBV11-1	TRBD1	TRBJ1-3	TGTGCCAGCAGCTTAGTTGGGACAGCCAGCTCTGGAAACACCATATATTTT	CASSLVGTASSGNTIYF
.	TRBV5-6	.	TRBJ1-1	TGTGCCAGCAGCCTGGATGTGGAGGGGGAAGCTTTCTTT	CASSLDVEGEAFF
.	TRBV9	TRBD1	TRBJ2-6	TGTGCCAGCAGCTCCCCCCAGGGGGCGGGAGGGGCCAACGTCCTGACTTTC	CASSSPQGAGGANVLTF
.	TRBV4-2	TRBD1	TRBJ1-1	TGTGCCAGCAGCCAAGTAGTGACAGGGGGCTCTGAAGCTTTCTTT	CASSQVVTGGSEAFF
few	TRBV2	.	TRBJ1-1	TGTGCCAGCAGTGAATGGTCCGATGTCACTGAAGCTTTCTTT	CASSEWSDVTEAFF
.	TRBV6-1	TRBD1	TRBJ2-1	TGTGCCAGCAGTGCTTCGACAGGGGACACATGGAATGAGCAGTTCTTC	CASSASTGDTWNEQFF
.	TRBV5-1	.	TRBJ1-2	TGCGCCAGCAGCTTCGAGGGGCCGAACTATGGCTACACCTTC	CASSFEGPNYGYTF
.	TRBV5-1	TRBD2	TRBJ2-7	TGCGCCAGCAGCTTGGTGGGAGGGGACGACGAGCAGTACTTC	CASSLVGGDDEQYF
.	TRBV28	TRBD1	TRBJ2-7	TGTGCCAGCAGTTTAGGTCCGACAGGGACCTCCTACGAGCAGTACTTC	CASSLGPTGTSYEQYF
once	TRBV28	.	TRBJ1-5	TGTGCCAGCAGTTTGGATCAGCCCCAGCATTTT	CASSLDQPQHF
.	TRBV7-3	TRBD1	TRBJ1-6	TGTGCCAGCAGCTCCATTGGTGAAGGGGGCGCGAGGTCACCCCTCCACTTT	CASSSIGEGGARSPLHF
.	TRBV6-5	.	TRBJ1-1	TGTGCCAGCTACGGGGGGAACACTGAAGCTTTCTTT	CASYGGNTEAFF
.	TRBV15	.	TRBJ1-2	TGTGCCACCAGCAAAGGACGGGGCTATGGCTACACCTTC	CATSKGRGYGYTF
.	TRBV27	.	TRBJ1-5	TGTGCCACCAAGAAAGGCCAGCCCCAGCATTTT	CATKKGQPQHF
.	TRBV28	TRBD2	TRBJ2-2	TGTGCCACCTCCGGGGTAGCGGGGAACACCGGGGAGCTGTTTTTT	CATSGVAGNTGELFF
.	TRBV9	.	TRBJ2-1	TGTGCCAGCAGCGTAGACCACAGGTCCTCCTACAATGAGCAGTTCTTC	CASSVDHRSSYNEQFF
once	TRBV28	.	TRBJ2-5	TGTGCCAGCATACGAATGAAAAACCAAGAGACCCAGTACTTC	CASIRMKNQETQYF
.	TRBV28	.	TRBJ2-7	TGTGCCAGCAGTTTACTCGGAAACTACGAGCAGTACTTC	CASSLLGNYEQYF
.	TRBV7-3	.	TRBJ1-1	TGTGCCAGCAGCATGTCAGGGGTCCGGGGTATGAACACTGAAGCTTTCTTT	CASSMSGVRGMNTEAFF
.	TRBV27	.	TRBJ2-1	TGTGCCAGCAGTTTAAGGAGGGCCGATGAGCAGTTCTTC	CASSLRRADEQFF
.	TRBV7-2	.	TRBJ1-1	TGTGCCAGCAGCGGGACACCCTACACTGAAGCTTTCTTT	CASSGTPYTEAFF
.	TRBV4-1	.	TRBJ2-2	TGCGCCAGCAGCTCACAGGGCACCGGGGAGCTGTTTTTT	CASSSQGTGELFF
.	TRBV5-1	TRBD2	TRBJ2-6	TGCGCCAGCAGCTCTAGGGAGACTAGCCTCTTCTCTGGGGCCAACGTCCTGACTTTC	CASSSRETSLFSGANVLTF
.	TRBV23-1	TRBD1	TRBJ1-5	TGCGCCAGCAGTTTAGGGAGGGACAGGGGAGATCAGCCCCAGCATTTT	CASSLGRDRGDQPQHF
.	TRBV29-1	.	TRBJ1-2	TGCAGCGTGGCGGACGTACCAAGATACTATGGCTACACCTTC	CSVADVPRYYGYTF